Listed here are 16 T cell receptor beta chains from one sample, sequenced in a study of T-cell memory formation after mild COVID-19. In TCRdb, the 5' RACE reads were re-called with MiXCR into one record per CDR3 protein. The sample includes nearly 110,000 distinct CDR3 sequences, about an eighth of them seen just once. Sample: PBMCs or a T cell subset sorted from them (not recorded which). These TCRs come from a man younger than 30 who had mild COVID-19 (a few samples of this study predate the infection). Cell type and time point are not known.

This clonotype occurred a few times. The chain carries TRBV3-1 and TRBJ2-3; D is unclear. The germline CDR1 and CDR2 sequences are LGHDT and YNNKEL (reference sequence). V was trimmed by 3 bases and J by 1 base, leaving 14 bases between them. CDR3 length equals 16 residues. This CDR3 is CASSHLDLPGTDTQYF. The CDR3 nucleotides are TGTGCCAGCAGCCACCTCGACCTACCGGGCACAGATACGCAGTATTTT.

This clonotype was observed many times. The CDR3 nucleotides read TGCAGTGCTAGGGACCAAAGGGAGACTGAAGCTTTCTTT. Its translation is CSARDQRETEAFF. The V gene is TRBV20-1, the J gene TRBJ1-1; unclear D gene. From germline, CDR1 is DFQATT and CDR2 SNEGSKA (reference sequence). The V end was cut by 3 bases, the J end by 5 bases, with 13 bases between. The CDR3 is 13 amino acids.

The rearrangement uses TRBV12-3 or TRBV12-4 and TRBJ1-1; 7 nucleotides line up with TRBD1. CDR3 length: 13 residues. The V segment lost 7 bases and the J segment 4 bases; nucleotides outside the gene matches: 6. The CDR3 region is CASILSGGTEAFF. DNA of the CDR3: TGTGCCAGCATCTTATCAGGGGGCACTGAAGCTTTCTTT.

The chain couples TRBV9 to TRBJ2-3; 7 nucleotides match TRBD2. Germline values: CDR1 SGDLS, CDR2 YYNGEE. V gave up 4 bases and J gave up 2 bases; unmatched junction bases: 7. The CDR3 consists of 15 residues. The CDR3 is CASSSWSGDTDTQYF. The CDR3 nucleotides are TGTGCCAGCAGCTCTTGGAGCGGGGACACAGATACGCAGTATTTT.

The chain carries TRBV7-2 and TRBJ2-7; TRBD1 is a possible D gene (5 bases). Deletions cut 1 base from V and 2 bases from J, with 12 bases between. In germline, CDR1 is SGHTA, CDR2 FQGNSA. This CDR3 contains 15 residues. The CDR3 protein is CASSLGPGSTYEQYF. CDR3 coding DNA: TGTGCCAGCAGCTTAGGGCCAGGGTCCACCTACGAGCAGTACTTC.

The table lists this clonotype with many counts. The J gene is TRBJ1-5, the V gene TRBV7-2; a weak D match, TRBD1 (5 bases). Trimming took 0 bases from V and 2 from J, leaving 14 bases between them. Germline lookup yields CDR1 SGHTA and CDR2 FQGNSA. This CDR3 region has 17 residues. CDR3 sequence (DNA): TGTGCCAGCAGCTTAGCTTTGGTCAGGGATGGCAATCAGCCCCAGCATTTT. Translating it yields CASSLALVRDGNQPQHF.

This clonotype was counted at least ten times. This chain links TRBV6-7 with TRBJ1-5, with D possibly matching TRBD1 (6 bases). TRBV6-7 is given ORF status, its function remaining uncertain. CDR3 length: 18 residues. The V gene lost 0 bases and the J gene lost 0 bases, with 15 bases spanning the gap. The CDR3 protein is CASSYSRQGPYSNQPQHF. The CDR3, as DNA: TGTGCCAGCAGTTACTCAAGGCAGGGGCCATATAGCAATCAGCCCCAGCATTTT.

The chain has TRBV7-9 and TRBJ2-1; TRBD1 aligns across 9 bases. Germline loops: CDR1 SEHNR, CDR2 FQNEAQ (reference sequence). J was trimmed by 9 bases and V by 8 bases; bases with no gene match: 8. This CDR3 comprises 13 residues. CDR3: CASLTGGMSEQFF. As DNA, the CDR3 is TGTGCCAGCTTGACAGGGGGGATGAGTGAGCAGTTCTTC.

The chain recombines TRBV19 with TRBJ2-2, with TRBD2 identical over 10 bases. The CDR3 runs to 17 residues. Germline CDR1 and CDR2: LNHDA and SQIVND (reference sequence). Unmatched junction bases numbered 9, after V lost 4 bases and J lost 4 bases. CDR3 in amino acids: CASSKSSGGLFTGELFF. DNA for the CDR3: TGTGCCAGTAGTAAGTCTAGCGGGGGATTGTTCACCGGGGAGCTGTTTTTT.

The genes are TRBV7-9 and TRBJ2-3, with 14 nucleotides matching TRBD2. V shed 4 bases, J shed 3 bases, and the junction held 6 bases outside the gene matches. Germline loops: CDR1 SEHNR, CDR2 FQNEAQ (reference sequence). The CDR3 is made up of 17 amino acids. The CDR3 here is CASSSTRTSGGTDTQYF. DNA for the CDR3: TGTGCCAGCAGCTCTACGAGGACTAGCGGGGGGACAGATACGCAGTATTTT.

This clonotype turned up a few times. The chain links TRBV2 to TRBJ2-7; D uncertain. The CDR3 consists of 14 residues. Per the germline V gene, CDR1 is SNHLY and CDR2 is FYNNEI. V dropped 0 bases and J dropped 6 bases, with 12 bases sitting between them. The CDR3 spells CASSEARRAVEQYV. The CDR3 DNA reads as TGTGCCAGCAGTGAAGCGCGGCGCGCGGTCGAGCAGTACGTC.

Here the CDR3 reads CASSQVGQGTDTQYF. In DNA, the CDR3 is TGCGCCAGCAGCCAAGTCGGGCAGGGCACAGATACGCAGTATTTT. The chain recombines TRBV4-1 with TRBJ2-3; no firm D call. This CDR3 is built from 15 residues. V lost 1 base to trimming and J lost 1 base, with 9 bases between them. Germline-derived CDR1 and CDR2 are MGHRA and YSYEKL.

This clonotype was counted many times. The CDR3 here is CASLYRIRVEETQYF. The CDR3 DNA is TGTGCCAGCCTTTATCGTATTAGGGTTGAAGAGACCCAGTACTTC. The chain employs TRBV6-5 and TRBJ2-5, with D hard to call. V was cut by 8 bases and J by 3 bases, with 19 bases left in between. This CDR3 is 15 amino acids long. The germline gives CDR1 MNHEY, CDR2 SVGAGI.

The sample holds many counts of this clonotype. The chain uses TRBV7-9 and TRBJ2-5; the D gene is possibly TRBD2 (5 bases). V was cut by 7 bases and J by 1 base, with 7 bases left in between. Germline V gives CDR1 SEHNR, CDR2 FQNEAQ (reference sequence). The CDR3 is 12 residues long. CDR3: CASTDFQETQYF. The CDR3 bases are TGTGCCAGCACGGACTTCCAAGAGACCCAGTACTTC.

The chain employs TRBV6-5 and TRBJ1-1, with D uncertain. The CDR3 spans 14 residues. Per the germline V gene, CDR1 is MNHEY and CDR2 is SVGAGI. Deletions cut 8 bases from V and 0 bases from J, with 13 bases between. Here the CDR3 DNA reads TGTGCCAGCGCAGAGTTCTCCATGAACACTGAAGCTTTCTTT. Translated, it gives CASAEFSMNTEAFF.

A few counts support this clonotype. V is TRBV3-1 and J is TRBJ2-3; 11 positions agree with TRBD2. V gave up 0 bases and J gave up 4 bases; unmatched junction bases: 9. Germline CDR1 is LGHDT and CDR2 is YNNKEL (reference sequence). This CDR3 spans 18 amino acids. Written as DNA, the CDR3 is TGTGCCAGCAGCCAAGATTCGACTAGCGGGGCCGTACCAGATACGCAGTATTTT. This translates into CASSQDSTSGAVPDTQYF.